This T cell receptor beta chain was found in a study of shared clonotypes between healthy human individuals. Produced via immunoSEQ multiplex PCR; TCRdb's table is partial and in-frame only. In the table there are roughly 500,000 clones, about 96% of which are singletons. This clone is a singleton in its sample. Germline CDR1 and CDR2: SGHRS and YFSETQ. V dropped 2 bases and J dropped 7 bases, with 14 bases sitting between them. This CDR3 has 14 amino acids. The sequence came from a woman between 25 and 40 years old in good health. The sample taken for sequencing was naive CD4+ T cells sorted from blood. Subset denoted: CD45RA+ positively selected. V usage is TRBV5-1 and J usage is TRBJ2-3, with a weak D call TRBD2 (6 bases). CDR3 nucleotide sequence: TGCGCCAGCAGCTTCCCGTCCGGAGGGAATACGCAGTATTTT. Protein product: CASSFPSGGNTQYF.